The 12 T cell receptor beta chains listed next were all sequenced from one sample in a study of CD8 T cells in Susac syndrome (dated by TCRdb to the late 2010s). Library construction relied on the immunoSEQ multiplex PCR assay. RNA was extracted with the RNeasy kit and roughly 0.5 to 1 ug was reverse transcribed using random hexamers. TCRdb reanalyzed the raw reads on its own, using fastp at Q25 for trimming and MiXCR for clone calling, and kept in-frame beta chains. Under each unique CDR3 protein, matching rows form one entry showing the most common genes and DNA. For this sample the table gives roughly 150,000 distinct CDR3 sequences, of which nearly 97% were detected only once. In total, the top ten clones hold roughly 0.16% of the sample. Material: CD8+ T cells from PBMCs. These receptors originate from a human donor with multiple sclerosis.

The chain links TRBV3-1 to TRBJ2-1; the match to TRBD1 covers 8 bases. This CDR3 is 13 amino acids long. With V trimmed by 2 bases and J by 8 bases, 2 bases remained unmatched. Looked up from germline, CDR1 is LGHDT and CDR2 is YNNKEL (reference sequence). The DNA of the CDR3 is TGTGCCAGCAGCCAACGGACAGGGTATGAGCAGTTCTTC. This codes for CASSQRTGYEQFF.

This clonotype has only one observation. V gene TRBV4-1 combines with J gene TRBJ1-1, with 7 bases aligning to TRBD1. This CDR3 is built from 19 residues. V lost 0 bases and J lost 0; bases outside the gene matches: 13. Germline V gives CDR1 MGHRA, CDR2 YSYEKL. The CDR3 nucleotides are TGCGCCAGCAGCCAAGAACCCCTACAGGGGAGACTAGTGAACACTGAAGCTTTCTTT. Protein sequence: CASSQEPLQGRLVNTEAFF.

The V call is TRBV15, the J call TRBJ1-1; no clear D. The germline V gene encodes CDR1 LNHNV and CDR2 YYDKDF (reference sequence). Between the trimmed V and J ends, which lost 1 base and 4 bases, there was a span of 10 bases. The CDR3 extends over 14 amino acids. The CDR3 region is CATSRVGRFTEAFF. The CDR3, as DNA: TGTGCCACCAGCAGAGTAGGTAGATTCACTGAAGCTTTCTTT.

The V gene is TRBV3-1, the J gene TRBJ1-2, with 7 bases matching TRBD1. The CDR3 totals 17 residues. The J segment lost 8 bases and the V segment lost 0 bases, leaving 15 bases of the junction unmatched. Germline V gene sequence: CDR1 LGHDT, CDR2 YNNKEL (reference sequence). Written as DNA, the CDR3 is TGTGCCAGCAGCCAAGATTGGCGGACAGGAGACCTCTGGGGCTACACCTTC. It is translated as CASSQDWRTGDLWGYTF. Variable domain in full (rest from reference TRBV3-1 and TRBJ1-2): DTAVSQTPKYLVTQMGNDKSIKCEQNLGHDTMYWYKQDSKKFLKIMFSYNNKELIINETVPNRFSPKSPDKAHLNLHINSLELGDSAVYFCASSQDWRTGDLWGYTFGSGTRLTVV.

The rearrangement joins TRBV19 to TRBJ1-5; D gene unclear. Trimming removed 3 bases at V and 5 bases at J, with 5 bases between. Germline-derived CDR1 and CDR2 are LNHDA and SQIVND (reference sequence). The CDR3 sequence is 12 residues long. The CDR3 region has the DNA TGTGCCAGTAGTATCGGCGATCAGCCCCAGCATTTT. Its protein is CASSIGDQPQHF.

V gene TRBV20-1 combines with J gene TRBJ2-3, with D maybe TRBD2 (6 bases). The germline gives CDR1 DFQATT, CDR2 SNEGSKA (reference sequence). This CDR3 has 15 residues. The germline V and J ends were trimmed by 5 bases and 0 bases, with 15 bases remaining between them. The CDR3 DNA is TGCAGTGCTCTAGGTGCGGGGCGGAGCACAGATACGCAGTATTTT. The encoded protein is CSALGAGRSTDTQYF.

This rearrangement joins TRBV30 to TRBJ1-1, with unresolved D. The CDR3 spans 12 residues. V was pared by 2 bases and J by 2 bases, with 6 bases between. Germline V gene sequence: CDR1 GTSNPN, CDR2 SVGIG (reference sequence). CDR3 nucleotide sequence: TGTGCCTGGAGTATCGGCAACACTGAAGCTTTCTTT. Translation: CAWSIGNTEAFF. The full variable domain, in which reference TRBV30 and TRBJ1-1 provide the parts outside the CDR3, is SQTIHQWPATLVQPVGSPLSLECTVEGTSNPNLYWYRQAAGRGLQLLFYSVGIGQISSEVPQNLSASRPQDRQFILSSKKLLLSDSGFYLCAWSIGNTEAFFGQGTRLTVV.

CDR3 in amino acids: CASSPQDRERYEQYF. The DNA for the CDR3 is TGTGCCAGCAGTCCCCAAGACAGGGAGCGATACGAGCAGTACTTC. This rearrangement joins TRBV7-9 to TRBJ2-7; 7 nucleotides agree with TRBD1. The trim removed 6 bases at V and 4 bases at J, leaving 12 bases unmatched. CDR1 is SEHNR and CDR2 is FQNEAQ in the germline V gene (reference sequence). This CDR3 comprises 15 residues.

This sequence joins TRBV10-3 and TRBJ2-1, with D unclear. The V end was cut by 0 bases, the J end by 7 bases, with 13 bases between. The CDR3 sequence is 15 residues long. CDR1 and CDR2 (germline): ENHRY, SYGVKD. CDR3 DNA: TGTGCCATCAGTGAGTCTACCAGGACCCTGAATGAGCAGTTCTTC. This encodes CAISESTRTLNEQFF.

CDR3 loop: CAMSDVETSWFADTQYF. The CDR3 DNA reads as TGTGCCATGTCGGACGTTGAGACTAGCTGGTTCGCAGATACGCAGTATTTT. The chain has TRBV10-3 and TRBJ2-3; 7 bases are shared with TRBD2. J lost 4 bases, V lost 9 bases, and 19 bases had no gene match. In germline, CDR1 is ENHRY, CDR2 SYGVKD. The CDR3 length is 17 residues.

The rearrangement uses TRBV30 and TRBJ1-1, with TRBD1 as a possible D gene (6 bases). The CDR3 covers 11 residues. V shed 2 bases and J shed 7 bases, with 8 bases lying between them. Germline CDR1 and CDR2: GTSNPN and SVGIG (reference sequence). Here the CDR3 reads CAWSTGLEAFF. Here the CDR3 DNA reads TGTGCCTGGAGTACAGGGCTTGAAGCTTTCTTT.

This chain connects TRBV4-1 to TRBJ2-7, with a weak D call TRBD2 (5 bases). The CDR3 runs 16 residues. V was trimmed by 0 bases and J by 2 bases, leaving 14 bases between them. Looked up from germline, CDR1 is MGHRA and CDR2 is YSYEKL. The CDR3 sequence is CASSQERRGVTYEQYF. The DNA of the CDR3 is TGCGCCAGCAGCCAAGAACGCCGGGGAGTCACCTACGAGCAGTACTTC.